Below, 28 T cell receptor beta chains from the same sample are listed, as sequenced in a study of T-cell reconstitution after alpha-beta-depleted transplantation in children. The library targeted TCRbeta and was prepared with unique molecular identifiers. TCRdb re-analysed the PCR reads in MiXCR, keeping a single row per CDR3 protein. Among about 350,000 distinct CDR3 sequences, 15% to 20% were seen once, and the ten largest hold roughly 40%. Source: PBMCs, mostly from graft donor cells, taken 360 days after TCRalphabeta/CD19-depleted stem cell transplant. Receptor source: a male patient aged 2-9 years who had a stem cell transplant for acute lymphoblastic leukemia, so the T cells may come from the graft donor.

Only a few counts were recorded for this clonotype. The chain links TRBV12-3 or TRBV12-4 to TRBJ1-5, with D maybe TRBD1 (5 bases). With 3 bases removed from V and 2 bases from J, the gap between germline ends came to 11 bases. This CDR3 is built from 15 residues. The CDR3 region is CASSLGRDGNQPQHF. In nucleotides, the CDR3 is TGTGCCAGCAGTTTGGGCAGGGACGGCAATCAGCCCCAGCATTTT.

This clonotype was recorded a few times. The genes are TRBV6-1 and TRBJ1-5; 7 bases map to TRBD1. The V and J ends lost 6 bases and 3 bases, in that order; junction bases with no gene match: 11. Germline CDR1 and CDR2: MNHNS and SASEGT. CDR3 length: 16 amino acids. The CDR3 DNA follows: TGTGCCAGCAGACGATTTCAGGGGGGTTCCAATCAGCCCCAGCATTTT. This encodes CASRRFQGGSNQPQHF.

The J gene is TRBJ2-7, the V gene TRBV30; the D gene is possibly TRBD2 (6 bases). The CDR3 length is 13 residues. The V gene lost 0 bases and the J gene lost 4 bases, with 10 bases spanning the gap. Germline CDR1 is GTSNPN and CDR2 is SVGIG (reference sequence). The CDR3 DNA reads TGTGCCTGGAGTGTTCAGAGCGGGTACGAGCAGTACTTC. It translates to CAWSVQSGYEQYF.

The chain carries TRBV20-1 and TRBJ2-2; 10 positions agree with TRBD2. After removal of 3 bases from V and 6 bases from J, the junction contained 22 bases not matched to a gene. This CDR3 has 20 residues. Germline values: CDR1 DFQATT, CDR2 SNEGSKA (reference sequence). The CDR3 region is CSASGRDPYGAGGPAGELFF. The CDR3 DNA reads as TGCAGTGCTAGTGGCAGGGACCCCTATGGAGCGGGAGGGCCCGCCGGGGAGCTGTTTTTT.

A few counts support this clonotype. This rearrangement joins TRBV4-1 to TRBJ2-4; D is unclear. V lost 0 bases and J 1 base, leaving 13 bases between the germline ends. CDR3 length: 17 amino acids. Per the germline V gene, CDR1 is MGHRA and CDR2 is YSYEKL. For the CDR3, the DNA is TGCGCCAGCAGCCAAGAAAGTCCCCTCTCTGCCAAAAACATTCAGTACTTC. Translating gives CASSQESPLSAKNIQYF.

The sample holds many counts of this clonotype. The gene calls are TRBV2 and TRBJ2-1; unclear D gene. The CDR3 runs to 12 residues. Deletions cut 5 bases from V and 8 bases from J, with 10 bases between. Germline lookup yields CDR1 SNHLY and CDR2 FYNNEI. CDR3 sequence reads: CASSKLEDEQFF. The CDR3 region has the DNA TGTGCCAGCAGTAAACTCGAGGATGAGCAGTTCTTC.

This clonotype was recorded a few times. This rearrangement joins TRBV11-2 to TRBJ2-2, with a possible D match to TRBD2 (6 bases). Germline CDR1 is SGHAT and CDR2 is FQNNGV. This CDR3 has 20 residues. V gave up 0 bases and J gave up 2 bases, with 22 bases separating them. The CDR3 spells CASSLDAWGEWLKNTGELFF. DNA of the CDR3: TGTGCCAGCAGCTTAGATGCCTGGGGGGAGTGGTTAAAAAACACCGGGGAGCTGTTTTTT.

The chain carries TRBV5-1 and TRBJ2-2; D is undetermined. Between the trimmed V and J ends, which lost 4 bases and 6 bases, there was a span of 19 bases. Germline V lookup: CDR1 SGHRS, CDR2 YFSETQ. The CDR3 contains 16 residues. CDR3 DNA sequence: TGCGCCAGCAGCGAAGGAACAGAATGGACGGCCGGGGAGCTGTTTTTT. Protein product: CASSEGTEWTAGELFF.

The genes are TRBV11-2 and TRBJ2-7, with D unclear. Germline CDR1 and CDR2: SGHAT and FQNNGV. The length of the CDR3 is 14 residues. Trimming removed 0 bases from V and 1 base from J, with 7 bases in between. The CDR3 region has the DNA TGTGCCAGCAGCTTAGATTACGGTTCCTACGAGCAGTACTTC. Amino acid sequence: CASSLDYGSYEQYF.

This clonotype was counted ten times or more. This sequence joins TRBV12-3 or TRBV12-4 and TRBJ2-7, with 10 bases aligning to TRBD2. There are 14 residues in the CDR3. Unmatched junction bases numbered 8, after V lost 8 bases and J lost 4 bases. For the CDR3, the DNA is TGTGCCAGCGGGTCAGCGGGAGGGCCTTACGAGCAGTACTTC. Translation gives CASGSAGGPYEQYF.

This clonotype was seen once. V gene TRBV5-4 combines with J gene TRBJ1-4, with a possible D match to TRBD1 (5 bases). The ends were cut back, 3 bases at V and 6 bases at J, with 18 bases in the middle. Germline V CDR1 and CDR2: SGHNT, YYREEE (reference sequence). This CDR3 is 16 amino acids long. This CDR3 reads CASSSGGNTIHEKLFF. CDR3 DNA sequence: TGTGCCAGCAGCTCCGGGGGGAATACCATTCATGAAAAACTGTTTTTT.

In this sample, this clonotype turned up a few times. J is TRBJ2-1 and V is TRBV9; D remains ambiguous. Germline values: CDR1 SGDLS, CDR2 YYNGEE. The CDR3 has 14 residues. Trimming removed 0 bases at V and 6 bases at J, with 10 bases between. CDR3 DNA sequence: TGTGCCAGCAGCGTAGAGGCAGACTTCAATGAGCAGTTCTTC. It codes for CASSVEADFNEQFF.

The gene calls are TRBV28 and TRBJ2-5; D not certain. Germline V gene lookup returns CDR1 MDHEN and CDR2 SYDVKM. The CDR3 has 12 residues. Trimming removed 4 bases from V and 5 bases from J, with 8 bases in between. CDR3 amino acids: CASSSSSETQYF. The CDR3 DNA follows: TGTGCCAGCAGTTCCTCCAGCGAGACCCAGTACTTC.

There are a few counts of this clonotype. The CDR3 protein is CASSLAQGGNEQFF. The CDR3 DNA sequence: TGCGCCAGCAGCTTGGCCCAAGGAGGCAATGAGCAGTTCTTC. V gene TRBV5-1 combines with J gene TRBJ2-1; a weak D match, TRBD2 (5 bases). The V gene lost 0 bases and the J gene lost 6 bases, with 10 bases spanning the gap. This CDR3 spans 14 amino acids. CDR1 SGHRS and CDR2 YFSETQ come from the germline V gene.

The V call is TRBV6-1, the J call TRBJ2-3, with a tentative D call TRBD2 (6 bases). Trimming removed 6 bases from V and 7 bases from J, with 14 bases in between. Germline V gene data show CDR1 as MNHNS and CDR2 as SASEGT. CDR3 length: 13 residues. CDR3 in amino acids: CASRATGLHTQYF. CDR3 in DNA: TGTGCCAGCAGGGCTACGGGACTTCATACGCAGTATTTT.

V gene TRBV4-3 combines with J gene TRBJ2-3; no firm D call. Germline CDR1 and CDR2: LGHNA and YSLEER. The CDR3 has 14 residues. With 3 bases removed from V and 2 bases from J, the gap between germline ends came to 9 bases. The CDR3, as DNA: TGCGCCAGCAGCCAGGGCCTGTACACAGATACGCAGTATTTT. This codes for CASSQGLYTDTQYF.

In its sample, this clonotype was seen many times. The V gene is TRBV4-3, the J gene TRBJ2-1; TRBD2 aligns across 9 bases. Looked up from germline, CDR1 is LGHNA and CDR2 is YSLEER. The V segment lost 4 bases and the J segment 5 bases; nucleotides outside the gene matches: 15. CDR3 length equals 18 residues. CDR3: CASSPDAAGGVFHNEQFF. The CDR3 DNA reads TGCGCCAGCAGCCCCGACGCGGCGGGAGGGGTATTCCACAATGAGCAGTTCTTC.

This chain links TRBV14 with TRBJ2-1; D is unclear. V was trimmed by 4 bases and J by 9 bases, leaving 7 bases between them. From germline, CDR1 is SGHDN and CDR2 FVKESK. The CDR3 covers 11 residues. The CDR3 reads CASSLSLEQFF. In nucleotides, the CDR3 is TGTGCCAGCAGCCTCAGCCTTGAGCAGTTCTTC.

The chain joins TRBV13 to TRBJ2-7; TRBD2 aligns across 9 bases. Germline V gene lookup returns CDR1 PRHDT and CDR2 FYEKMQ (reference sequence). The CDR3 totals 17 residues. V was pared by 1 base and J by 1 base, with 8 bases of the junction left unmatched. In DNA form, the CDR3 reads TGTGCCAGCAGCTTAGTCGGCGCGGGAGGGCCGTCCTACGAGCAGTACTTC. Translated: CASSLVGAGGPSYEQYF.

V is TRBV11-2 and J is TRBJ2-5, with 13 bases aligning to TRBD2. CDR3 size: 17 residues. The V gene end was trimmed by 5 bases and the J gene end by 5 bases; junction bases not matched to a gene: 11. Germline CDR1 reads SGHAT; CDR2 reads FQNNGV. CDR3 residues: CASSLGLAGMDLETQYF. Here the CDR3 DNA reads TGTGCCAGCAGCCTGGGACTAGCGGGAATGGATTTGGAGACCCAGTACTTC.

This clonotype occurred a few times. The chain is built from TRBV20-1 and TRBJ2-5, with 11 bases matching TRBD2. Looked up from germline, CDR1 is DFQATT and CDR2 is SNEGSKA (reference sequence). The V segment lost 6 bases and the J segment 4 bases; nucleotides outside the gene matches: 4. The CDR3 runs to 13 residues. This CDR3 reads CSAGGLAGETQYF. For the CDR3, the DNA is TGCAGTGCCGGTGGACTAGCGGGAGAGACCCAGTACTTC.

This chain links TRBV12-3 or TRBV12-4 with TRBJ2-3, with 7 bases lining up with TRBD1. This CDR3 has 15 amino acids. Losses at the gene ends were 3 bases for V and 2 bases for J; bases not matched to a gene: 5. The CDR3, as DNA: TGTGCCAGCAGTTTGACAGGGAGTACCACAGATACGCAGTATTTT. Protein: CASSLTGSTTDTQYF.

The V call is TRBV29-1, the J call TRBJ2-1; 9 bases are a match to TRBD1. The CDR3 contains 12 residues. Losses at the gene ends were 8 bases for V and 9 bases for J; bases not matched to a gene: 8. Germline V lookup: CDR1 SQVTM, CDR2 ANQGSEA. CDR3 nucleotides: TGCAGCACTAGGACAGGGGAAGTTGAGCAGTTCTTC. Protein product: CSTRTGEVEQFF.

A few counts support this clonotype. The V call is TRBV28, the J call TRBJ2-5, with 7 bases identical to TRBD1. The ends lost 6 bases at V and 5 bases at J; junction bases unmatched: 6. The length of the CDR3 is 13 residues. Germline V gene lookup returns CDR1 MDHEN and CDR2 SYDVKM. This CDR3 is CASSTGESETQYF. CDR3 sequence (DNA): TGTGCCAGCAGCACAGGGGAGTCGGAGACCCAGTACTTC.

This clonotype showed up just a few times. The CDR3 here is CATSDQDGATQYF. CDR3 sequence (DNA): TGTGCCACCAGTGACCAAGACGGTGCAACCCAGTACTTC. The chain uses TRBV24-1 and TRBJ2-5; unclear D gene. This CDR3 region has 13 residues. Trimming stripped 4 bases from V and 8 bases from J, with 13 bases between. CDR1 is KGHDR, CDR2 SFDVKD, per germline.

V gene TRBV16 combines with J gene TRBJ1-1; D is unclear. The V and J ends lost 1 base and 5 bases respectively, with 14 bases between them. Germline V CDR1 and CDR2: KGHSY, FQNENV. The CDR3 runs to 15 residues. Written as DNA, the CDR3 is TGTGCCAGCAGCCAATTAATGGGCGACGGGACTGAAGCTTTCTTT. It is translated as CASSQLMGDGTEAFF.

This clonotype was observed a few times. The rearrangement uses TRBV9 and TRBJ2-3; D gene ambiguous. Germline-derived CDR1 and CDR2 are SGDLS and YYNGEE. Trimming took 3 bases from V and 2 from J, leaving 4 bases between them. This CDR3 region has 12 residues. The CDR3 here is CASSGHTDTQYF. DNA of the CDR3: TGTGCCAGCAGCGGACACACAGATACGCAGTATTTT.

This clonotype was detected ten times or more. The chain carries TRBV13 and TRBJ2-2; TRBD2 aligns across 12 bases. The CDR3 runs 17 residues. The V gene's germline CDR1 is PRHDT and CDR2 FYEKMQ (reference sequence). The V and J ends lost 5 bases and 10 bases, in that order; junction bases with no gene match: 14. The CDR3 sequence is CASSLLLAGGLNAELFF. Here the CDR3 DNA reads TGTGCCAGCAGCCTACTACTAGCGGGAGGCCTGAACGCGGAGCTGTTTTTT.